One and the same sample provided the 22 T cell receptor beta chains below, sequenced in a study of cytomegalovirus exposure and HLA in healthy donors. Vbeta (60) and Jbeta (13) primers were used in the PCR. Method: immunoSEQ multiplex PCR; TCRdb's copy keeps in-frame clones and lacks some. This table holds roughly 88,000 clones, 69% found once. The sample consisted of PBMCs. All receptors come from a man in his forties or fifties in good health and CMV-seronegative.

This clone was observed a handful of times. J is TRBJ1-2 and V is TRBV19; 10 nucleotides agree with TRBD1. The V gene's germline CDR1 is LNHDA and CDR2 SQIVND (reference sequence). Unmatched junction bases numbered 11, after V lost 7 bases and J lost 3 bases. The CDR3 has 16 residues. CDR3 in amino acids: CASKEGLGQGHYGYTF. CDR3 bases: TGTGCCAGTAAAGAGGGCCTGGGACAGGGGCACTATGGCTACACCTTC.

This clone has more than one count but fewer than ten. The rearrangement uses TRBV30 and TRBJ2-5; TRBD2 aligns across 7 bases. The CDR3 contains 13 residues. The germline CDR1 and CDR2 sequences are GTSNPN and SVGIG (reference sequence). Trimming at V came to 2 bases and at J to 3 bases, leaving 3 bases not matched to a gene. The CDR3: CAWSLGLEETQYF. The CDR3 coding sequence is TGTGCCTGGAGTCTCGGACTAGAAGAGACCCAGTACTTC.

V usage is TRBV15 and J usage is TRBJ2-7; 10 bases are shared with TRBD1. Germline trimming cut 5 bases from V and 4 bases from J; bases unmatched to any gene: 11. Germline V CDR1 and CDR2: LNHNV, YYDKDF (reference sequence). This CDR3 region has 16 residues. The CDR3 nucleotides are TGTGCCACCAGCGGACACCGGGACAGGGGTACGTACGAGCAGTACTTC. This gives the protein CATSGHRDRGTYEQYF.

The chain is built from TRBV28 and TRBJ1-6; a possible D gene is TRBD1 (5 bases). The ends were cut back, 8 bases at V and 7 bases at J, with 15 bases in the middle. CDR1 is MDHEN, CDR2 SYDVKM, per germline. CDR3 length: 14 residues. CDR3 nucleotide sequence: TGTGCCAGCTTCCGGGGGGGAATGAATTCACCCCTCCACTTT. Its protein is CASFRGGMNSPLHF.

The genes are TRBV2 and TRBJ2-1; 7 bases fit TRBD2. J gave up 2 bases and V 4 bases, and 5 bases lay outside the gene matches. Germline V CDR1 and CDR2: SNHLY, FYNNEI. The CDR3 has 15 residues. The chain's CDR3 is CASSALAGTYNEQFF. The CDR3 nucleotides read TGTGCCAGCAGTGCGTTAGCGGGCACCTACAATGAGCAGTTCTTC.

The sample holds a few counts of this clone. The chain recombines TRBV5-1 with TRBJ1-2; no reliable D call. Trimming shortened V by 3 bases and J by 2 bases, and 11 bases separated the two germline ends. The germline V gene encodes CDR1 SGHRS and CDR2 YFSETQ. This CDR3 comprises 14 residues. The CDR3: CASSWAGLNYGYTF. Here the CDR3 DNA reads TGCGCCAGCAGCTGGGCAGGACTGAACTATGGCTACACCTTC.

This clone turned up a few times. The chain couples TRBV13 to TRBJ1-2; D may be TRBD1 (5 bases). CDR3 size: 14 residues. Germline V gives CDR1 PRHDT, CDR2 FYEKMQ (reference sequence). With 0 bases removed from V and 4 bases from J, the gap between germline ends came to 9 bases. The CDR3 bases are TGTGCCAGCAGCTTAGGTTCCAGGGCCTATGGCTACACCTTC. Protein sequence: CASSLGSRAYGYTF.

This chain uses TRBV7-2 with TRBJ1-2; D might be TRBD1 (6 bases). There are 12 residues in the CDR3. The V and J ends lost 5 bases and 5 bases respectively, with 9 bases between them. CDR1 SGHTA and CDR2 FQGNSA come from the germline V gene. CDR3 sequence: CASSPTGYGYTF. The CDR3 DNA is TGTGCCAGCAGCCCCACAGGGTATGGCTACACCTTC.

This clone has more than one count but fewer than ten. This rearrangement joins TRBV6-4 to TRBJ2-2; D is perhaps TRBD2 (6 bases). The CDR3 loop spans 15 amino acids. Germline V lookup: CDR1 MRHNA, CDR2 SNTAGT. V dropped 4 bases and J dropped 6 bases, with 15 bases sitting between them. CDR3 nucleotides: TGTGCCAGCAGTGGCTCCGGGACTGACGCCGGGGAGCTGTTTTTT. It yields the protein CASSGSGTDAGELFF.

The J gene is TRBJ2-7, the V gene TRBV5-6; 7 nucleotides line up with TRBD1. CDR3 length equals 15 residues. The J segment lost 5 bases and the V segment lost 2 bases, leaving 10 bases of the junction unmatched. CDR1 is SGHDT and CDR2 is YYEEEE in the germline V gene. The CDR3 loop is CASSFLVNRGHEQYF. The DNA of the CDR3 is TGTGCCAGCAGCTTTCTAGTTAACAGGGGCCACGAGCAGTACTTC.

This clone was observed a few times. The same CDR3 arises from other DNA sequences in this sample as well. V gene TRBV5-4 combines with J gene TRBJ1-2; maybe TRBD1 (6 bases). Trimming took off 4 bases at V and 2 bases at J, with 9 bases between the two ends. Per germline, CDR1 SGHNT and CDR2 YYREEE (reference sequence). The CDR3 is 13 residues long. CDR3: CASSPDRNYGYTF. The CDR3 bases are TGTGCCAGCAGCCCAGACAGGAACTATGGCTACACCTTC.

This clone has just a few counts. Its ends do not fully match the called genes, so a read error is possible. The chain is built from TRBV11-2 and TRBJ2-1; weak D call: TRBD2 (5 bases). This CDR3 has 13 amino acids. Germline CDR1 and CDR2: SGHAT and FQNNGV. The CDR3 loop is CASSLERVNEQFF. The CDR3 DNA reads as TGTGCCAGCAGCCTAGAGAGGGTCAATGAGCAGTTCTTC.

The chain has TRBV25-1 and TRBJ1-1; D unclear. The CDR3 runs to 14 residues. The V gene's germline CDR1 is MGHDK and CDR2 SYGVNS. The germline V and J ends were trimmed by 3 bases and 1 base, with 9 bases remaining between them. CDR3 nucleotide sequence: TGTGCCAGCAGTGACGAGCTATCGAACACTGAAGCTTTCTTT. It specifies CASSDELSNTEAFF.

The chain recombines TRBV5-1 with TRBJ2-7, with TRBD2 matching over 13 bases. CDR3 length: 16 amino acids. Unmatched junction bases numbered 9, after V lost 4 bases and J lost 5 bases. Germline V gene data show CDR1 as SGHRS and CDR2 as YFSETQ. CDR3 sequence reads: CASSPRGTSGIDEQYF. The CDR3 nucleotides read TGCGCCAGCAGCCCGAGGGGGACTAGCGGGATAGACGAGCAGTACTTC.

The CDR3 here is CASSSRGGGSPLHF. The CDR3 DNA is TGTGCCAGCAGCAGCAGGGGAGGGGGGTCACCCCTCCACTTT. This chain connects TRBV7-2 to TRBJ1-6, with a weak D call TRBD1 (6 bases). The V gene's germline CDR1 is SGHTA and CDR2 FQGNSA. The CDR3 extends over 14 amino acids. V was cut by 5 bases and J by 10 bases, with 15 bases left in between.

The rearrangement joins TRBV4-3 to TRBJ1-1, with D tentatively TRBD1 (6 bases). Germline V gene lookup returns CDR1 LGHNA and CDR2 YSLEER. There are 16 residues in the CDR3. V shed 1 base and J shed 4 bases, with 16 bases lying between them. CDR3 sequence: CASSQAHQGLGTEAFF. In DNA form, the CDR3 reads TGCGCCAGCAGCCAAGCCCACCAGGGGTTGGGCACTGAAGCTTTCTTT.

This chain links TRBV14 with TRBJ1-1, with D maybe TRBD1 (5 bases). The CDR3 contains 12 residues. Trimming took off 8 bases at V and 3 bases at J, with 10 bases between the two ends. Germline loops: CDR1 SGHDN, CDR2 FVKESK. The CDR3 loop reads CASGQTYTEAFF. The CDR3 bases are TGTGCCAGCGGACAAACTTACACTGAAGCTTTCTTT.

The CDR3 loop reads CASKLAGGQYNEQFF. DNA of the CDR3: TGTGCCAGCAAACTAGCGGGGGGACAATACAATGAGCAGTTCTTC. This sequence joins TRBV2 and TRBJ2-1; 12 nucleotides line up with TRBD2. This CDR3 is 15 amino acids long. Unmatched junction bases numbered 5, after V lost 7 bases and J lost 4 bases. The germline gives CDR1 SNHLY, CDR2 FYNNEI.

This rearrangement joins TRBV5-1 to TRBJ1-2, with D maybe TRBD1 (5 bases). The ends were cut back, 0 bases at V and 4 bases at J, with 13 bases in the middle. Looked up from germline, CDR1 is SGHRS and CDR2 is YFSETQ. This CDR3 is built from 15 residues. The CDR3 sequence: CASSLAEQALYGYTF. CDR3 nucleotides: TGCGCCAGCAGCTTGGCCGAACAGGCCCTCTATGGCTACACCTTC.

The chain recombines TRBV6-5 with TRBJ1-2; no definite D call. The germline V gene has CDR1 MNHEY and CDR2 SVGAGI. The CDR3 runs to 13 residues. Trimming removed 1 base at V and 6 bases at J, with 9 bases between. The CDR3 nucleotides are TGTGCCAGCAGTTACTTCGGGGTGGATGGCTACACCTTC. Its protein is CASSYFGVDGYTF.

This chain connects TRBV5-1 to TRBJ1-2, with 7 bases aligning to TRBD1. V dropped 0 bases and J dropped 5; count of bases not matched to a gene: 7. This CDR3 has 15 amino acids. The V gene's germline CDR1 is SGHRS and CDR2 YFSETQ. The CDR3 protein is CASSLAAGGFYGYTF. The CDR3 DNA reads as TGCGCCAGCAGCTTGGCGGCAGGGGGTTTTTATGGCTACACCTTC.

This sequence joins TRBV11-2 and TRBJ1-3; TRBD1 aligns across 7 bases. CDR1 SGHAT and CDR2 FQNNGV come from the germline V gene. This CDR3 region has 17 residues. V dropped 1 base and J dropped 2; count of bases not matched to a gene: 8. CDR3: CASSLAPIQGTGNTIYF. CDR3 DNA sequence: TGTGCCAGCAGCTTAGCACCTATACAGGGGACTGGAAACACCATATATTTT.